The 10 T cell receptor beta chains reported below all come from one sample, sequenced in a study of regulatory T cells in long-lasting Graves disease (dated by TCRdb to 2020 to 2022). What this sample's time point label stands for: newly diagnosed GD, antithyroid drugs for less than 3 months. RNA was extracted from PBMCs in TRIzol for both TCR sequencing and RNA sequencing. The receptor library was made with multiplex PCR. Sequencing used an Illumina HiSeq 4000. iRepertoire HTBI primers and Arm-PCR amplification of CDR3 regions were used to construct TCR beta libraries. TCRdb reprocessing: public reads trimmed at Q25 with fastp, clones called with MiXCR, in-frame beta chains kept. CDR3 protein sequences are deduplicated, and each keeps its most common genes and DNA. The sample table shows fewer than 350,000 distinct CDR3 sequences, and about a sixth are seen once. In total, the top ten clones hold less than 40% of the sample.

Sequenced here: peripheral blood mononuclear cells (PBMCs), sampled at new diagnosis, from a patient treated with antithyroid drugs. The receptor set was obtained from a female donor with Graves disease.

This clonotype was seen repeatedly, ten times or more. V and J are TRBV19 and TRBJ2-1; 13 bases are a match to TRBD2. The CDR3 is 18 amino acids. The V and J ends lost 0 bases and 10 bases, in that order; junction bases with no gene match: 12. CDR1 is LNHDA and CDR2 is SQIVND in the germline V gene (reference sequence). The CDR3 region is CASSIDAGTSGKSREQFF. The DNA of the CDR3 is TGTGCCAGTAGTATAGACGCAGGGACTAGCGGGAAAAGTAGGGAGCAGTTCTTC.

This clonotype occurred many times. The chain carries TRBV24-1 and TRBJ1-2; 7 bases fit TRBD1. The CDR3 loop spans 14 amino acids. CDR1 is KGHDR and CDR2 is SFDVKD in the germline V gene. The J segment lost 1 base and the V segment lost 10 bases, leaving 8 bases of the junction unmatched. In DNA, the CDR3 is TGTGCCACGAGTCCGGGACAGAATAACTATGGCTACACCTTC. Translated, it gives CATSPGQNNYGYTF.

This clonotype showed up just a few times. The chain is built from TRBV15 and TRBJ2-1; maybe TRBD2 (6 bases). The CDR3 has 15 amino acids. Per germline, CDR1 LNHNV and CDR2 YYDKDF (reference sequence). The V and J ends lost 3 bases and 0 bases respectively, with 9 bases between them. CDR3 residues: CATSRGGASYNEQFF. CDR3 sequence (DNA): TGTGCCACCAGCAGGGGGGGAGCCTCCTACAATGAGCAGTTCTTC.

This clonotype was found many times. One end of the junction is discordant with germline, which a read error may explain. The CDR3 here is CASVGLGSSYNKQFF. DNA of the CDR3: TGTGCCAGCGTAGGACTAGGGAGCTCCTACAATAAGCAGTTCTTC. The rearrangement uses TRBV6-1 and TRBJ2-1; 7 bases are a match to TRBD2. From germline, CDR1 is MNHNS and CDR2 SASEGT. CDR3 size: 15 residues.

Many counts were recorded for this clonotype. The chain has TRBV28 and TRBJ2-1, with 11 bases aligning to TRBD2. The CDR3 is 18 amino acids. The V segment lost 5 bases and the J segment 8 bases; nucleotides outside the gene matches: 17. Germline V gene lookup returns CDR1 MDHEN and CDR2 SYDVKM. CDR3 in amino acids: CASSPQIAGGPAIYEQFF. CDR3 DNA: TGTGCCAGCAGTCCCCAAATAGCGGGAGGGCCCGCCATATATGAGCAGTTCTTC.

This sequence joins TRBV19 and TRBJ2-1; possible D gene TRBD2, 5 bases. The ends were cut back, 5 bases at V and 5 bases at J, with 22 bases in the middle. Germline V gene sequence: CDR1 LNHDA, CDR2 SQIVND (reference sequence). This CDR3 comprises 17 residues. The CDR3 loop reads CASSFITSKVSHNEQFF. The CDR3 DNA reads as TGTGCCAGTAGTTTCATTACTAGTAAAGTATCCCACAATGAGCAGTTCTTC.

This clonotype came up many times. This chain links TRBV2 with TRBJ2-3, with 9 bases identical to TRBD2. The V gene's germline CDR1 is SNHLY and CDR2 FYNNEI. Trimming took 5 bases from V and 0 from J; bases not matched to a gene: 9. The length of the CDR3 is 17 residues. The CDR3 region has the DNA TGTGCCAGCAGTTGGGGGAGCGGGAGGCCTAGCACAGATACGCAGTATTTT. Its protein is CASSWGSGRPSTDTQYF.

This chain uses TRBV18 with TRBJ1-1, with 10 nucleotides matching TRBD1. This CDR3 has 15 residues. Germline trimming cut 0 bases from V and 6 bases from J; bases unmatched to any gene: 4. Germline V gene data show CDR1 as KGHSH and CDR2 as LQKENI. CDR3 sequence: CASSPPATGGSEAFF. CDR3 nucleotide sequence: TGTGCCAGCTCACCACCGGCGACAGGGGGCTCTGAAGCTTTCTTT.

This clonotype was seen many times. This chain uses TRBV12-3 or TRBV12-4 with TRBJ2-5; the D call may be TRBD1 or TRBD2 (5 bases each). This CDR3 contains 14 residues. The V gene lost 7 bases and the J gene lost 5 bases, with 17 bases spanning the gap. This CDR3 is CASNLPGPGETQYF. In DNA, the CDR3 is TGTGCCAGCAACCTCCCGGGACCTGGGGAGACCCAGTACTTC.

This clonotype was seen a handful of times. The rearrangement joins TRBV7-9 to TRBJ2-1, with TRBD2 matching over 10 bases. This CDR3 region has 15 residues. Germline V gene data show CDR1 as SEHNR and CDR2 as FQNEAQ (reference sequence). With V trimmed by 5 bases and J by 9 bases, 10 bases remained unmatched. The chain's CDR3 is CASSPSGRAGGEQFF. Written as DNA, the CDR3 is TGTGCCAGCAGCCCCAGCGGGAGGGCCGGTGGTGAGCAGTTCTTC.